This T cell receptor beta chain was retrieved from a study of spatial heterogeneity in lung cancer. Each molecule of TCR cDNA was tagged with one unique molecular identifier. In TCRdb, the 5' RACE reads were re-called with MiXCR into one record per CDR3 protein. The table lists about 52,000 distinct CDR3 sequences, less than 9% of them singletons. In its sample, this clonotype was seen many times. There are 12 residues in the CDR3. With 3 bases clipped from V and 13 bases from J, the junction kept 6 bases outside the gene matches. CDR1 and CDR2 (germline): MDHEN, SYDVKM. Time point described: blood at routine non-recurrence follow-up after resection. The study sequenced unsorted whole RNA from tumor, nontumor lung or frozen PBMC.

This sequence was found in a female donor with early-stage non-small cell lung cancer. The sequenced sample was PBMCs, obtained at follow-up. The chain is built from TRBV28 and TRBJ2-1; TRBD2 aligns across 7 bases. The CDR3 sequence is CASSFPAGEQFF. The DNA of the CDR3 is TGTGCCAGCAGTTTCCCCGCGGGGGAACAGTTCTTC.